This TCR beta chain was found in a study of blood T cell repertoires in COVID-19. Study details: Italy, Spain and the United States were the sources of the convalescent and acute COVID-19 samples. PBMCs, B-cell-depleted T cells, or T cells provided the cDNA or gDNA that made up the material.

CDR1 is MDHEN and CDR2 is SYDVKM in the germline V gene. V lost 6 bases and J lost 6, with 24 bases in between. The CDR3 consists of 17 residues. Clones were read by immunoSEQ multiplex PCR, and TCRdb kept only the in-frame ones, dropping some. The sample carries approximately 75,000 clones, 90% recorded once. Input material: peripheral blood. The chain employs TRBV28 and TRBJ1-5; D might be TRBD1 (5 bases). This TCR was sampled from a human donor in a cohort sampled during active COVID-19. Written as DNA, the CDR3 is TGTGCCAGCAGCTTAGAGCTCAAAAGACAGTTCGGTCAGCCCCAGCATTTT. Translation gives CASSLELKRQFGQPQHF.